This paragraph reports one T cell receptor beta chain. This sample stems from a study of T-cell memory formation after mild COVID-19. The overall study: TCR clusters were largely donor specific.

TCRdb fed the 5' RACE reads into MiXCR, producing one record per CDR3 protein. Seen here are around 250,000 distinct CDR3 sequences, 7.5% to 10% observed once, and the top ten hold around 20%. The CDR3 loop spans 15 amino acids. Trimming cost V 6 bases and J 1 base; bases outside gene matches: 7. Germline lookup yields CDR1 LGHDT and CDR2 YNNKEL (reference sequence). The sequence was obtained from a young man who had mild COVID-19 (a few samples of this study predate the infection). Cell type and time point are not known. Sample: PBMCs or a T cell subset sorted from them (not recorded which). This chain joins TRBV3-1 and TRBJ2-5; TRBD2 agrees at 8 bases. For the CDR3, the DNA is TGTGCCAGCAGTCACAGCGGGAGTCCCCAAGAGACCCAGTACTTC. Its translation is CASSHSGSPQETQYF.